The sample holds one count of the clone carrying this T cell receptor (beta chain). Naive CD8 cells were CD45RO-negative, positively selected for CCR7, excluding terminally differentiated effector memory CD45RA+ cells. Germline CDR1 is LGHNA and CDR2 is YSLEER. The V end was cut by 0 bases, the J end by 6 bases, with 12 bases between. This CDR3 comprises 15 residues. TCRdb's table, derived via immunoSEQ multiplex PCR, lists solely in-frame clones and lacks some. Seen here are some 2 million clones, 85% to 95% observed once, and the top ten hold more than 0.95%. These data belong to a study of shared clonotypes between healthy human individuals.

J is TRBJ2-1 and V is TRBV4-3; no clear D gene. The source is a man aged 18 to 29 in good health. The material sequenced was naive CD8+ T cells sorted from blood. CDR3 bases: TGCGCCAGCAGCCAAGATAGCTCCCCAGGCAATGAGCAGTTCTTC. It codes for CASSQDSSPGNEQFF.